The present entry profiles one T cell receptor (beta chain) with its context. The sample originates from a study of early T cells in non-severe SARS-CoV-2 infection. Each single cDNA molecule received a unique molecular identifier. TCRdb called the 5' RACE reads again in MiXCR, with one record for every CDR3 protein. The sample includes fewer than 85,000 distinct CDR3 sequences, 15% to 20% seen only once; the top ten take roughly 2.7%. Sequences were obtained from whole blood. The TCR comes from an adult who was a healthcare worker with PCR-confirmed SARS-CoV-2 infection or an uninfected control (not recorded which).

The CDR3 here is CSVEVGGNTIYF. CDR3 DNA sequence: TGCAGCGTTGAAGTCGGGGGAAACACCATATATTTT. The rearrangement uses TRBV29-1 and TRBJ1-3, with D uncertain. Trimming took off 1 base at V and 4 bases at J, with 5 bases between the two ends. CDR1 and CDR2 from the germline V gene are SQVTM and ANQGSEA. The CDR3 has 12 amino acids.